This T cell receptor beta chain appears in the sequencing data of a study of PD-L1 blockade in urothelial cancer. Study as a whole: Blood was subjected to analysis at 3 weeks (second dose) and 6 weeks following treatment start. A median blood sample held roughly 150,000 T cells and 80,000 or so unique TCRs.

The CDR3 length is 15 residues. Germline CDR1 and CDR2: SGDLS and YYNGEE. The ends lost 4 bases at V and 6 bases at J; junction bases unmatched: 11. Sample time point: peripheral blood 6 weeks after treatment start. The patients' disease, urothelial carcinoma, was locally advanced or metastatic. As for this clone: What it recognizes is unknown.

The data were produced by immunoSEQ multiplex PCR, yet TCRdb's version contains in-frame clones alone and is incomplete. The profile shows around 49,000 clones, around nine tenths of them singletons. Study-level points and caveats: Better survival was predicted by below-median pretreatment blood TCR clonality.

The sample consisted of PBMCs, taken around atezolizumab (anti-PD-L1) treatment. The receptor was derived from a man aged 60-69 years with urothelial cancer. This rearrangement joins TRBV9 to TRBJ1-2, with 8 bases lining up with TRBD1. As DNA, the CDR3 is TGTGCCAGCAGCCCCCGGCGGCAGGGGGCGCATGGCTACACCTTC. Amino acid sequence: CASSPRRQGAHGYTF.